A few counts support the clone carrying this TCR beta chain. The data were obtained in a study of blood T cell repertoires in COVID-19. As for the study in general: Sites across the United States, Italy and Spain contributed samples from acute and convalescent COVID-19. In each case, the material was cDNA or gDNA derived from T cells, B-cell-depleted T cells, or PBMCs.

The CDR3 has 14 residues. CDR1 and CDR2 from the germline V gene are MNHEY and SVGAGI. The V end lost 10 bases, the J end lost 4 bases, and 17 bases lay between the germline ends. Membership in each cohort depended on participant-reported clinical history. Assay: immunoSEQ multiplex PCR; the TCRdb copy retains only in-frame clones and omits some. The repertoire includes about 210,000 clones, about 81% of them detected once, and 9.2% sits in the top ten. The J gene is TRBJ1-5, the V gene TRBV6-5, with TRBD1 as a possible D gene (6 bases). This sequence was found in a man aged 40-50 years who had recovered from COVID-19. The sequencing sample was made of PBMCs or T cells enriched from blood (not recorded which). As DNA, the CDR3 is TGTGCCAACGCAGGGGCGGGGGAGAATCAGCCCCAGCATTTT. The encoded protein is CANAGAGENQPQHF.